The text below deals with one TCR beta chain. The antigen is not known. Mouse germline and gene names are used. The read ends 1 residue before the CDR3 terminus; that terminus is restored from the germline J gene. The data originate from a study of tissue T cells after allogeneic stem cell transplantation. Sample time point: mouse harvest day 14 after allogeneic transplant. Tail vein injection delivered 10^7 T-cell-depleted bone marrow cells and 10^6 splenic CD5+ T cells. Study-wide results and limits: Only a limited share of tissue TCRs appeared in blood or spleen. TCR repertoires tracked anatomic similarity, regardless of disease or transplant status. Across patients, clones rarely overlapped, yet motif clusters were shared tissue-specifically.

The germline CDR1 and CDR2 sequences are MSHET and SYDVDS. V dropped 5 bases and J dropped 3 bases, with 10 bases sitting between them. This CDR3 is built from 13 residues. TCRdb's copy holds only in-frame clones and misses some; the assay was immunoSEQ multiplex PCR. The table records around 390 clones, more than 40% of them present only once. V usage is TRBV29 and J usage is TRBJ1-1, with D tentatively TRBD1 (6 bases). The TCR comes from a female BALB/c mouse given C57BL/6 T cells with graft-versus-host disease after an allogeneic hematopoietic cell transplant. Sequenced input: blood. The CDR3 here is CASSPGQHTEVFF. CDR3 DNA (partial): TGTGCTAGCAGTCCGGGACAACACACAGAAGTCTTC.